The clone carrying this T cell receptor beta chain showed up many times. What it binds is unknown. The CDR3 is made up of 15 amino acids. The germline gives CDR1 DFQATT, CDR2 SNEGSKA (reference sequence). Losses at the gene ends were 1 base for V and 6 bases for J; bases not matched to a gene: 10. A unique molecular identifier was attached to every TCR cDNA molecule. TCRdb reprocessed the 5' RACE reads with MiXCR, giving one entry per CDR3 protein. The sample gives about 4,100 distinct CDR3 sequences, 5% to 7% of which show up once; roughly 20% is in the top ten. This specimen belongs to a study of spatial heterogeneity in lung cancer. Whole-study results and caveats: Tumors with more nonsynonymous mutations had more expanded intratumoral alpha and beta TCRs.

The time point here: sample taken at primary tumor resection. The sequenced material consisted of unsorted whole RNA from tumor, nontumor lung or frozen PBMC. The chain employs TRBV20-1 and TRBJ2-7; 9 nucleotides align to TRBD2. The clonotype was recovered from a male donor with early-stage non-small cell lung cancer. Sequences were derived from lung tumor tissue, sampled at surgery. CDR3: CSARVRLAGTAEQYF. CDR3 bases: TGCAGTGCTAGAGTTCGGCTAGCGGGGACCGCCGAGCAGTACTTC.